This T cell receptor (beta chain) was profiled in a study of OX40 agonist ivuxolimab in advanced cancers. Study outcomes and limitations: At doses 0.1 to 3.0 mg/kg, CD4+ and CD8+ clones expanded.

Concerning this clone itself: Its cognate antigen is unknown.

V was trimmed by 5 bases and J by 0 bases, leaving 14 bases between them. Germline V lookup: CDR1 LNHDA, CDR2 SQIVND (reference sequence). CDR3 length: 16 residues. TCRdb keeps only in-frame clones here, not all; method: immunoSEQ multiplex PCR. The sample carries under 80,000 clones, around 93% recorded once. The rearrangement links TRBV19 to TRBJ1-5, with a possible D match to TRBD1 (6 bases). The sequencing here drew on CD4+ or CD8+ T cells sorted from blood, taken in a trial of the OX40 agonist ivuxolimab. The receptor was isolated from an adult with an advanced solid tumor such as melanoma, head and neck, liver or kidney cancer. The chain's CDR3 is CASSGIHRDSNQPQHF. The CDR3 DNA follows: TGTGCCAGTAGTGGAATTCACAGGGATAGCAATCAGCCCCAGCATTTT.